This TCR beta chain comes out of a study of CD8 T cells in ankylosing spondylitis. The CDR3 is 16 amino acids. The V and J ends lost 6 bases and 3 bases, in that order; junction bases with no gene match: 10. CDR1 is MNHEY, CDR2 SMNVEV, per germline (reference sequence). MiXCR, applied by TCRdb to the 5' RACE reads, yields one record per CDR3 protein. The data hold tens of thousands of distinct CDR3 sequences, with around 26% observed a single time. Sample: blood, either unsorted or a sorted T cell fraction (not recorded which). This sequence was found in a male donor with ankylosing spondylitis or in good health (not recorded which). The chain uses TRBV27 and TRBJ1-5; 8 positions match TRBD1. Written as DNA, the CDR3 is TGTGCCAGCAGCTCTACACCCAGGGGGCTCAATCAGCCCCAGCATTTT. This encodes CASSSTPRGLNQPQHF.